This T cell receptor (beta chain) originates from a study of cytomegalovirus exposure and HLA in healthy donors. About the study: The 120 validation repertoires used the same platform as the approximately 700 first-cohort repertoires (as reported by a later analysis). Findings of the study overall: As confirmed in vitro, a few CMV-associated chains were specific for CMV antigens. Cytomegalovirus association was assigned to around 150 TCR beta chains.

Germline V CDR1 and CDR2: SGHNT, YYREEE (reference sequence). The CDR3 runs 14 residues. V lost 2 bases to trimming and J lost 5 bases, with 11 bases between them. The donors were part of the validation cohort of around 110 subjects. That cohort was separate from the first cohort, which comprised about 730 subjects. Measured with immunoSEQ multiplex PCR; TCRdb has only the in-frame clones, and not every one. The sample consists of fewer than 250,000 clones, approximately 87% of them appearing once. As regards this clone: Its specificity is not known.

J is TRBJ2-1 and V is TRBV5-4, with D maybe TRBD2 (5 bases). The specimen sequenced was PBMCs. The TCR originated in a woman aged 18-29 years in good health and CMV-seronegative. The CDR3 is CASSFRDYDNEQFF. In DNA form, the CDR3 reads TGTGCCAGCAGCTTCCGGGATTACGACAATGAGCAGTTCTTC. Filled out from reference TRBV5-4 and TRBJ2-1, the complete variable domain reads ETGVTQSPTHLIKTRGQQVTLRCSSQSGHNTVSWYQQALGQGPQFIFQYYREEENGRGNFPPRFSGLQFPNYSSELNVNALELDDSALYLCASSFRDYDNEQFFGPGTRLTVL.